This TCR beta chain is drawn from a study of response to subunit inactivated influenza vaccine. This clonotype was picked up a small number of times. Its antigen is not identified. TCRdb ran MiXCR on the RT-PCR reads and lists one entry per CDR3 protein. The sample gives roughly 780,000 distinct CDR3 sequences, under 20% of which show up once; 11% is in the top ten. Study conclusions and caveats: Few new T cells, the authors suggested, are recruited by each seasonal influenza vaccination.

The CDR3 has 14 residues. CDR1 is SGHDT and CDR2 is YYEEEE in the germline V gene. V lost 0 bases, J lost 9 bases, and 7 bases stayed unmatched. The material was PBMCs from blood, obtained around 5 days after vaccination. This TCR came from a man aged 45-60 years who received an inactivated influenza vaccine. The chain recombines TRBV5-6 with TRBJ2-3; the match to TRBD2 covers 7 bases. CDR3 loop: CASSLDTEGGTQYF. DNA for the CDR3: TGTGCCAGCAGCTTGGATACCGAGGGAGGGACGCAGTATTTT.